Sequencing of this T cell receptor (beta chain) was carried out in a study of blood T cell repertoires in COVID-19. Background on the study: Material from acute and convalescent COVID-19 was sourced from the United States, Italy and Spain.

Participants spanned ages roughly 18 to 95 years and resided in about 24 US areas. Each participant's cohort was designated according to participant-reported clinical history. The authors' processing: Amplification from reference gene primers served as the basis for estimated nucleated cell counts. Profiled with immunoSEQ multiplex PCR; TCRdb holds only in-frame clones, not every one. V, J and clone size are taken as reported in that table, and D and trimming were inferred from the DNA itself. The sample has fewer than 300,000 clones; more than 75% are singletons. The length of the CDR3 is 13 residues. The junction had 3 bases not matched to a gene; V was cut back by 5 bases and J by 10 bases. Germline assignment: CDR1 MNHEY and CDR2 SMNVEV (reference sequence).

Sequencing used PBMCs or T cells enriched from blood (not recorded which). The V gene is TRBV27, the J gene TRBJ2-1; the match to TRBD2 covers 12 bases. This receptor was taken from a man aged 18 to 29 who had recovered from COVID-19. CDR3 coding DNA: TGTGCCAGCAGTCAAGGGACTAGCGGGGAGCAGTTCTTC. Translating it yields CASSQGTSGEQFF.